Listed here are 12 T cell receptor beta chains from one sample, sequenced in a study of T cell changes during pregnancy in multiple sclerosis. Using immunoSEQ multiplex PCR, the repertoire was profiled, and TCRdb retains in-frame clones only, with some absent. The sample shows 90,000 to 100,000 clones, just under 95% of them seen only once. The source material was peripheral blood, sampled in the first trimester of pregnancy. These receptors were obtained from a female donor with multiple sclerosis, enrolled in a pregnancy study.

The chain is built from TRBV19 and TRBJ2-5; 10 bases fit TRBD2. J lost 4 bases, V lost 3 bases, and 5 bases had no gene match. The CDR3 runs to 15 residues. The germline V gene has CDR1 LNHDA and CDR2 SQIVND (reference sequence). Here the CDR3 reads CASSIVSSGGETQYF. CDR3 nucleotides: TGTGCCAGTAGTATTGTATCTAGCGGGGGAGAGACCCAGTACTTC.

The rearrangement joins TRBV6-6 to TRBJ2-1, with 8 bases that match TRBD2. V lost 9 bases, J lost 6 bases, and 7 bases stayed unmatched. The V gene's germline CDR1 is MNHNY and CDR2 SVGAGI (reference sequence). The CDR3 has 13 amino acids. CDR3 coding DNA: TGTGCCAGTCGGGAGGGCAGCGTCAATGAGCAGTTCTTC. This translates into CASREGSVNEQFF.

This chain links TRBV27 with TRBJ1-6; D is unresolved. With 3 bases removed from V and 7 bases from J, the gap between germline ends came to 10 bases. This CDR3 comprises 14 residues. Germline CDR1 is MNHEY and CDR2 is SMNVEV (reference sequence). CDR3 DNA sequence: TGTGCCAGCAGTTTCGCGACTCGGAATTCACCCCTCCACTTT. The encoded protein is CASSFATRNSPLHF.

The chain's CDR3 is CASSIDLNPAYEQYF. Here the CDR3 DNA reads TGTGCCAGTAGTATAGATCTTAACCCAGCGTACGAGCAGTACTTC. This chain links TRBV19 with TRBJ2-7; D is uncertain. Germline V CDR1 and CDR2: LNHDA, SQIVND (reference sequence). The V gene lost 0 bases and the J gene lost 4 bases, with 13 bases spanning the gap. The CDR3 extends over 15 amino acids.

The chain is built from TRBV19 and TRBJ2-3, with TRBD1 matching 11 bases. The germline CDR1 and CDR2 sequences are LNHDA and SQIVND (reference sequence). The CDR3 sequence is 13 residues long. Trimming removed 10 bases from V and 4 bases from J; junction bases left unmatched: 4. The CDR3 here is CATSDRGPDTQYF. In DNA, the CDR3 is TGTGCCACTTCGGACAGGGGGCCAGATACGCAGTATTTT.

The chain's CDR3 is CASRLQDAYNEQFF. DNA for the CDR3: TGTGCCAGCAGATTACAGGATGCCTACAATGAGCAGTTCTTC. The V call is TRBV6-6, the J call TRBJ2-1, with D possibly being TRBD1 (5 bases). Deletions cut 6 bases from V and 2 bases from J, with 11 bases between. CDR3 length: 14 amino acids. Germline V gives CDR1 MNHNY, CDR2 SVGAGI (reference sequence).

This clone was seen a single time. The V and J genes are TRBV21-1 and TRBJ1-1; TRBD1, the table's D call, lacks a check against the DNA. TRBV21-1 counts as a pseudogene. The CDR3 has 16 amino acids. CDR3 coding DNA: TGTGCCAGCAGCAAAAGGGTTCCCGAAAGGGGGATTGAAGCTTTCTTT. As protein: CASSKRVPERGIEAFF.

V is TRBV11-3 and J is TRBJ2-2, with 11 bases lining up with TRBD1. This CDR3 comprises 16 residues. Unmatched junction bases numbered 9, after V lost 5 bases and J lost 7 bases. CDR1 is SGHNT, CDR2 YENEEA, per germline. The CDR3 sequence is CASSMRTGGRDGELFF. The CDR3 DNA sequence: TGTGCCAGCAGCATGCGGACAGGGGGCAGGGACGGGGAGCTGTTTTTT.

This clone has more than one count but fewer than ten. The chain employs TRBV9 and TRBJ2-3, with 8 bases matching TRBD1. CDR3 size: 15 residues. The V gene's germline CDR1 is SGDLS and CDR2 YYNGEE. Trimming at V came to 0 bases and at J to 3 bases, leaving 3 bases not matched to a gene. CDR3 protein: CASSVEDRATDTQYF. As DNA, the CDR3 is TGTGCCAGCAGCGTAGAGGACAGGGCGACAGATACGCAGTATTTT. Full variable domain (remainder filled in from reference TRBV9 and TRBJ2-3): DSGVTQTPKHLITATGQRVTLRCSPRSGDLSVYWYQQSLDQGLQFLIQYYNGEERAKGNILERFSAQQFPDLHSELNLSSLELGDSALYFCASSVEDRATDTQYFGPGTRLTVL.

The chain combines TRBV5-1 with TRBJ2-5; 14 bases are shared with TRBD2. With V trimmed by 6 bases and J by 2 bases, 3 bases remained unmatched. Per the germline V gene, CDR1 is SGHRS and CDR2 is YFSETQ. This CDR3 is built from 15 residues. CDR3 sequence reads: CASNGLAGGQETQYF. Here the CDR3 DNA reads TGCGCCAGCAACGGACTAGCGGGGGGTCAAGAGACCCAGTACTTC.

The J gene is TRBJ1-1, the V gene TRBV29-1; unclear D gene. V was clipped by 4 bases and J by 4 bases, with 13 bases between them. The germline V gene has CDR1 SQVTM and CDR2 ANQGSEA. This CDR3 has 13 residues. This chain's CDR3 is CSVVENRGTEAFF. The CDR3 DNA is TGCAGCGTTGTCGAGAACCGTGGCACTGAAGCTTTCTTT.

V and J are TRBV18 and TRBJ2-5; 15 nucleotides line up with TRBD2. This CDR3 contains 14 residues. Germline V gene data show CDR1 as KGHSH and CDR2 as LQKENI. V dropped 2 bases and J dropped 10; count of bases not matched to a gene: 2. The CDR3, as DNA: TGTGCCAGCTCACCAGGGACTAGCGGGGGGTTCCAGTACTTC. Translating gives CASSPGTSGGFQYF. Drawing the rest from reference TRBV18 and TRBJ2-5, the complete variable domain is NAGVMQNPRHLVRRRGQEARLRCSPMKGHSHVYWYRQLPEEGLKFMVYLQKENIIDESGMPKERFSAEFPKEGPSILRIQQVVRGDSAAYFCASSPGTSGGFQYFGPGTRLLVL.